This T cell receptor beta chain stems from a study of OX40 agonist ivuxolimab in advanced cancers. Only in-frame clones appear in the TCRdb table, and some are missing; sequencing was by immunoSEQ multiplex PCR. The data show several thousand clones, 85% to 90% seen once. CDR3 size: 16 residues. Germline V gene sequence: CDR1 SNHLY, CDR2 FYNNEI. The J segment lost 1 base and the V segment lost 5 bases, leaving 9 bases of the junction unmatched. A note on this clone: What it binds is unknown.

Points from the study as a whole: Low normalized T-cell clonal expansion was additionally recorded for some nonresponders.

This receptor was taken from an adult with an advanced solid tumor such as melanoma, head and neck, liver or kidney cancer. The sequencing here drew on CD4+ or CD8+ T cells sorted from blood, taken in a trial of the OX40 agonist ivuxolimab. The gene calls are TRBV2 and TRBJ2-3; 7 bases are a match to TRBD2. CDR3 sequence: CASSPYGLAGTDTQYF. CDR3 nucleotide sequence: TGTGCCAGCAGTCCCTACGGGCTAGCGGGCACAGATACGCAGTATTTT.